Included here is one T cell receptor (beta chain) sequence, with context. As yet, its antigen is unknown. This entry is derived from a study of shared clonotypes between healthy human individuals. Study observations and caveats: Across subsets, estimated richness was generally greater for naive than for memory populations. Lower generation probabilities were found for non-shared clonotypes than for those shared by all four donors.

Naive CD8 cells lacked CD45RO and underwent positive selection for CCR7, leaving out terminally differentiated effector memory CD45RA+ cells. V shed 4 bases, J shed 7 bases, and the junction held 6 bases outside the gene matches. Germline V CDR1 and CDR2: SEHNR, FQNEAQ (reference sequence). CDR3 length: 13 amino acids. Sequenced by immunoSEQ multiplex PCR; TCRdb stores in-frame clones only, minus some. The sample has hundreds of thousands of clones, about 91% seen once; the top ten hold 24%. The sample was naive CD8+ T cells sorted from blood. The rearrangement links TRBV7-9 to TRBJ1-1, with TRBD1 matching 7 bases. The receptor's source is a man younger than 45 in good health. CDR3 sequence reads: CASSSRTGVEAFF. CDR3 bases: TGTGCCAGCAGCTCTCGGACAGGCGTTGAAGCTTTCTTT.